The rows below give T cell receptor beta chains drawn from one sample of a study of blood T cell repertoires in COVID-19. Profiling relied on immunoSEQ multiplex PCR, and the TCRdb table lists in-frame clones only, not all of them. In the table there are 150,000 to 200,000 clones, approximately 90% of which are singletons. The specimen sequenced was peripheral blood. The receptors derive from a woman aged 50 to 65 with acute or convalescent COVID-19. The CDR3 runs from the conserved cysteine through the conserved F or W. A D gene is named only where the DNA matches it firmly. Expanded clones are given a class, and other clones once, few, many or no size at all.

D,size,V,J,CDR3,DNA
TRBD1,.,TRBV4-1,TRBJ2-1,CASSLSNARGLAEQFF,TGCGCCAGCAGCCTCTCGAACGCCAGGGGGCTGGCTGAGCAGTTCTTC
TRBD1,.,TRBV7-9,TRBJ2-3,CAVKGDRDSDTQYF,TGTGCCGTCAAGGGGGACAGGGATTCAGATACGCAGTATTTT
.,once,TRBV27,TRBJ2-4,CASTSRVAKNIQYF,TGTGCCAGCACCTCGCGGGTAGCCAAAAACATTCAGTACTTC
.,.,TRBV19,TRBJ1-2,CASQSVIGGGYTF,TGTGCCAGTCAGTCAGTAATCGGGGGAGGCTACACCTTC
.,.,TRBV11-2,TRBJ1-6,CASSPREARDSPLHF,TGTGCCAGCAGCCCCCGGGAGGCTCGGGACTCACCCCTCCACTTT
.,.,TRBV5-8,TRBJ1-5,CASSWESTYQPQHF,TGTGCCAGCAGCTGGGAGAGCACCTATCAGCCCCAGCATTTT
TRBD1,.,TRBV5-6,TRBJ1-5,CASSSTGFDQPQHF,TGTGCCAGCAGCTCGACAGGGTTCGATCAGCCCCAGCATTTT
.,once,TRBV28,TRBJ2-5,CASSRQAHQETQYF,TGTGCCAGCAGTCGACAGGCCCACCAAGAGACCCAGTACTTC
.,.,TRBV5-1,TRBJ2-3,CASSLARTDTQYF,TGCGCCAGCAGCTTGGCCAGGACAGATACGCAGTATTTT
TRBD1,.,TRBV5-4,TRBJ1-2,CASSWDRVDYGYTF,TGTGCCAGCAGCTGGGACAGGGTTGACTATGGCTACACCTTC
TRBD2,.,TRBV19,TRBJ2-3,CASSSAGSTDTQYF,TGTGCCAGTAGCTCAGCGGGGAGCACAGATACGCAGTATTTT
TRBD1,.,TRBV7-9,TRBJ1-1,CASSLEGAPTEAFF,TGTGCCAGCAGCTTGGAGGGGGCGCCCACTGAAGCTTTCTTT
TRBD1,.,TRBV5-1,TRBJ1-5,CASSSNSRDRGDQPQHF,TGCGCCAGCAGCTCAAACAGCCGGGACAGGGGGGATCAGCCCCAGCATTTT
.,.,TRBV7-2,TRBJ1-2,CASSLAAGDYGYTF,TGTGCCAGCAGCTTAGCGGCGGGGGACTATGGCTACACCTTC
TRBD2,.,TRBV11-3,TRBJ2-7,CASSESGSRGEQYF,TGTGCCAGCAGCGAGAGCGGGAGTCGCGGCGAGCAGTACTTC
.,.,TRBV21-1,TRBJ1-5,CASRGGSGHQPQHF,TGTGCCAGCAGAGGGGGCTCTGGACATCAGCCCCAGCATTTT
.,.,TRBV7-8,TRBJ1-1,CASSFGLPGGTEAFF,TGTGCCAGCAGCTTCGGACTGCCCGGGGGCACTGAAGCTTTCTTT
TRBD1,.,TRBV9,TRBJ2-5,CASSSGTGRYVETQYF,TGTGCCAGCAGCTCGGGGACAGGGAGGTACGTGGAGACCCAGTACTTC
.,.,TRBV30,TRBJ2-7,CAWSVSADSYEQYF,TGTGCCTGGAGTGTAAGTGCGGACTCCTACGAGCAGTACTTC
TRBD2,.,TRBV19,TRBJ2-1,CASSILHASGAYNEQFF,TGTGCCAGTAGTATACTCCATGCTAGCGGGGCGTACAATGAGCAGTTCTTC
TRBD1,.,TRBV12-3/TRBV12-4,TRBJ1-4,CASSRTGYEKLFF,TGTGCCAGCAGCAGGACAGGGTACGAAAAACTGTTTTTT
.,once,TRBV18,TRBJ1-4,CASSRRADRATNEKLFF,TGTGCCAGCTCACGACGGGCTGACAGAGCAACTAATGAAAAACTGTTTTTT
TRBD1,once,TRBV2,TRBJ1-2,CASTGTGYGYTF,TGTGCCAGCACCGGGACAGGGTATGGCTACACCTTC
.,once,TRBV6-5,TRBJ2-5,CASSYSRGSETQYF,TGTGCCAGCAGTTACTCGCGGGGTTCAGAGACCCAGTACTTC
.,.,TRBV19,TRBJ2-1,CASSIFPGQGYNEQFF,TGTGCCAGTAGTATCTTCCCGGGACAAGGCTACAATGAGCAGTTCTTC
.,.,TRBV5-4,TRBJ2-7,CASSLGQAGSEQYF,TGTGCCAGCAGCTTGGGACAGGCAGGCTCCGAGCAGTACTTC
TRBD1,.,TRBV5-1,TRBJ1-1,CASSEQGLNTEAFF,TGCGCCAGCAGTGAACAGGGGTTGAACACTGAAGCTTTCTTT